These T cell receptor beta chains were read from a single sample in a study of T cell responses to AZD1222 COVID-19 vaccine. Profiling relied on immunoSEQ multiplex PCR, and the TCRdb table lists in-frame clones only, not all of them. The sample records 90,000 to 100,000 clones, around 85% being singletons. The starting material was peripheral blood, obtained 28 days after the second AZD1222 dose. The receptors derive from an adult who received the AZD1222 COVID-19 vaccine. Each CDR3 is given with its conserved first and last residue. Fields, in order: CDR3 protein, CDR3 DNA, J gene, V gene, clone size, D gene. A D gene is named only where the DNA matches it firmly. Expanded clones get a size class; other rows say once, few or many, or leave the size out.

CDR3aa: CASSALRDRVTGELFF; CDR3nt: TGTGCCAGCAGTGCCCTCCGGGACAGGGTCACCGGGGAGCTGTTTTTT; j_gene: TRBJ2-2; v_gene: TRBV2; abundance: .; d_gene: TRBD1
CDR3aa: CAISESASTDTQYF; CDR3nt: TGTGCCATCAGTGAGTCTGCTAGCACAGATACGCAGTATTTT; j_gene: TRBJ2-3; v_gene: TRBV10-3; abundance: .; d_gene: .
CDR3aa: CASSAGTDTQYF; CDR3nt: TGTGCCAGCAGCGCCGGCACAGATACGCAGTATTTT; j_gene: TRBJ2-3; v_gene: TRBV7-3; abundance: .; d_gene: .
CDR3aa: CASSRGDSRSGNTIYF; CDR3nt: TGTGCCAGCAGCCGCGGGGACAGCCGCTCTGGAAACACCATATATTTT; j_gene: TRBJ1-3; v_gene: TRBV3-1/TRBV3-2; abundance: .; d_gene: TRBD1
CDR3aa: CASGSGGSIAADTQYF; CDR3nt: TGTGCTAGTGGTTCGGGGGGCAGTATCGCGGCCGATACGCAGTATTTT; j_gene: TRBJ2-3; v_gene: TRBV12-5; abundance: .; d_gene: .
CDR3aa: CASSSSSTGTGELFF; CDR3nt: TGTGCCAGTAGTAGCTCCAGCACAGGGACCGGGGAGCTGTTTTTT; j_gene: TRBJ2-2; v_gene: TRBV19; abundance: .; d_gene: .
CDR3aa: CASSRAGGSQETQYF; CDR3nt: TGTGCCAGCAGCCGAGCGGGGGGCAGCCAAGAGACCCAGTACTTC; j_gene: TRBJ2-5; v_gene: TRBV7-3; abundance: .; d_gene: TRBD2
CDR3aa: CAWSFKVDTQYF; CDR3nt: TGTGCCTGGAGTTTTAAGGTGGATACGCAGTATTTT; j_gene: TRBJ2-3; v_gene: TRBV30; abundance: .; d_gene: .
CDR3aa: CATSGGRASYNEQFF; CDR3nt: TGTGCCACCAGTGGTGGGAGGGCCTCCTACAATGAGCAGTTCTTC; j_gene: TRBJ2-1; v_gene: TRBV24-1; abundance: .; d_gene: TRBD2
CDR3aa: CASSPRGTTRETQYF; CDR3nt: TGTGCCAGCAGCCCCCGGGGGACAACTCGGGAGACCCAGTACTTC; j_gene: TRBJ2-5; v_gene: TRBV5-6; abundance: .; d_gene: .
CDR3aa: CASSPVTGGKGYTF; CDR3nt: TGCGCCAGCAGCCCAGTAACAGGGGGCAAGGGCTACACCTTC; j_gene: TRBJ1-2; v_gene: TRBV4-1; abundance: once; d_gene: TRBD1
CDR3aa: CALRGFGTDTQYF; CDR3nt: TGTGCCTTGAGGGGATTCGGGACAGATACGCAGTATTTT; j_gene: TRBJ2-3; v_gene: TRBV30; abundance: .; d_gene: .
CDR3aa: CASSDRRNTGELFF; CDR3nt: TGTGCCAGCAGTGATCGGAGGAACACCGGGGAGCTGTTTTTT; j_gene: TRBJ2-2; v_gene: TRBV2; abundance: .; d_gene: .
CDR3aa: CASSPTTSGRGNEQFF; CDR3nt: TGTGCCAGCAGCCCCACCACTAGCGGCCGGGGCAATGAGCAGTTCTTC; j_gene: TRBJ2-1; v_gene: TRBV7-8; abundance: .; d_gene: TRBD2
CDR3aa: CSARVTEAFF; CDR3nt: TGCAGTGCTAGAGTTACGGAAGCTTTCTTT; j_gene: TRBJ1-1; v_gene: TRBV20-1; abundance: .; d_gene: .
CDR3aa: CASSPLGVGEQFF; CDR3nt: TGTGCCAGCAGTCCCCTCGGGGTTGGAGAGCAGTTCTTC; j_gene: TRBJ2-1; v_gene: TRBV6-5; abundance: .; d_gene: .
CDR3aa: CASSTSGGYTGELFF; CDR3nt: TGTGCCAGCAGCACTAGCGGGGGGTACACCGGGGAGCTGTTTTTT; j_gene: TRBJ2-2; v_gene: TRBV3-1/TRBV3-2; abundance: .; d_gene: TRBD2
CDR3aa: CASSPGPSGDIQYF; CDR3nt: TGCGCCAGCAGCCCCGGACCAAGCGGGGACATTCAGTACTTC; j_gene: TRBJ2-4; v_gene: TRBV5-1; abundance: .; d_gene: TRBD2
CDR3aa: CASMSVGDRYGYTF; CDR3nt: TGTGCCAGTATGTCCGTGGGGGATCGCTATGGCTACACCTTC; j_gene: TRBJ1-2; v_gene: TRBV19; abundance: .; d_gene: .
CDR3aa: CASSSTTGTGPTGELFF; CDR3nt: TGTGCCAGCAGCTCCACCACCGGGACAGGGCCCACCGGGGAGCTGTTTTTT; j_gene: TRBJ2-2; v_gene: TRBV9; abundance: .; d_gene: TRBD1
CDR3aa: CASREEGARNQPQHF; CDR3nt: TGTGCCAGTAGAGAGGAGGGGGCACGGAATCAGCCCCAGCATTTT; j_gene: TRBJ1-5; v_gene: TRBV19; abundance: .; d_gene: TRBD1
CDR3aa: CASSLDPSGNTIYF; CDR3nt: TGTGCCAGCAGCTTAGATCCCTCTGGAAACACCATATATTTT; j_gene: TRBJ1-3; v_gene: TRBV7-2; abundance: .; d_gene: .
CDR3aa: CARRVGANVLTF; CDR3nt: TGTGCCAGGAGGGTCGGGGCCAACGTCCTGACTTTC; j_gene: TRBJ2-6; v_gene: TRBV2; abundance: .; d_gene: .
CDR3aa: CASSLRGGSYNSPLHF; CDR3nt: TGTGCCAGCAGCCTCAGGGGCGGCTCCTATAATTCACCCCTCCACTTT; j_gene: TRBJ1-6; v_gene: TRBV7-4; abundance: few; d_gene: .
CDR3aa: CASSYGRSGDQPQHF; CDR3nt: TGTGCCAGCAGTTACGGGCGAAGTGGAGATCAGCCCCAGCATTTT; j_gene: TRBJ1-5; v_gene: TRBV6-5; abundance: .; d_gene: .
CDR3aa: CASSRDLHTDTQYF; CDR3nt: TGTGCCAGCAGCCGGGACCTACACACAGATACGCAGTATTTT; j_gene: TRBJ2-3; v_gene: TRBV11-3; abundance: once; d_gene: .
CDR3aa: CASSRTGGRTGELFF; CDR3nt: TGCGCCAGCAGTCGGACCGGGGGCCGCACCGGGGAGCTGTTTTTT; j_gene: TRBJ2-2; v_gene: TRBV10-2; abundance: once; d_gene: .
CDR3aa: CASSLSGGLYEQYF; CDR3nt: TGTGCCAGCAGCTTAAGTGGGGGGCTCTACGAGCAGTACTTC; j_gene: TRBJ2-7; v_gene: TRBV7-3; abundance: .; d_gene: .
CDR3aa: CASSLSGGGTDTQYF; CDR3nt: TGTGCCAGCAGTTTAAGCGGGGGGGGCACAGATACGCAGTATTTT; j_gene: TRBJ2-3; v_gene: TRBV6-5; abundance: .; d_gene: TRBD2
CDR3aa: CASSLLGGLEDTIYF; CDR3nt: TGTGCCAGCAGCTTGCTTGGAGGGTTAGAGGACACCATATATTTT; j_gene: TRBJ1-3; v_gene: TRBV5-6; abundance: .; d_gene: .
CDR3aa: CASGRAFYNEQFF; CDR3nt: TGTGCCAGCGGCAGGGCTTTCTACAATGAGCAGTTCTTC; j_gene: TRBJ2-1; v_gene: TRBV3-1/TRBV3-2; abundance: .; d_gene: .
CDR3aa: CAISPRTGDSNQPQHF; CDR3nt: TGTGCCATCAGCCCTAGGACAGGGGATAGCAATCAGCCCCAGCATTTT; j_gene: TRBJ1-5; v_gene: TRBV10-3; abundance: .; d_gene: TRBD1
CDR3aa: CASSPREVNEKLFF; CDR3nt: TGCGCCAGCAGCCCTCGGGAGGTTAATGAAAAACTGTTTTTT; j_gene: TRBJ1-4; v_gene: TRBV5-1; abundance: .; d_gene: .
CDR3aa: CASSERLDTYEQYF; CDR3nt: TGTGCCAGCAGTGAGCGCCTTGATACCTACGAGCAGTACTTC; j_gene: TRBJ2-7; v_gene: TRBV2; abundance: .; d_gene: .
CDR3aa: CASSYSGGGLETQYF; CDR3nt: TGTGCCAGCAGTTACTCCGGGGGGGGCCTCGAGACCCAGTACTTC; j_gene: TRBJ2-5; v_gene: TRBV6-5; abundance: .; d_gene: TRBD2
CDR3aa: CASSSYGTDLVSGANVLTF; CDR3nt: TGTGCCAGCAGCTCCTATGGGACTGACCTTGTTTCTGGGGCCAACGTCCTGACTTTC; j_gene: TRBJ2-6; v_gene: TRBV11-2; abundance: .; d_gene: .
CDR3aa: CASSPQGGDRRSYEQYF; CDR3nt: TGTGCCAGCTCACCACAAGGTGGGGACAGGCGCTCCTACGAGCAGTACTTC; j_gene: TRBJ2-7; v_gene: TRBV18; abundance: once; d_gene: TRBD1
CDR3aa: CASSSRTGTMGGYTF; CDR3nt: TGTGCCAGCAGCTCCCGGACAGGCACGATGGGTGGCTACACCTTC; j_gene: TRBJ1-2; v_gene: TRBV7-9; abundance: few; d_gene: TRBD1
CDR3aa: CASGKGRDTQYF; CDR3nt: TGTGCTAGTGGTAAAGGACGAGATACGCAGTATTTT; j_gene: TRBJ2-3; v_gene: TRBV12-5; abundance: .; d_gene: .
CDR3aa: CASSVGPFPSYGYTF; CDR3nt: TGTGCCAGCAGCGTAGGACCGTTCCCCTCCTATGGCTACACCTTC; j_gene: TRBJ1-2; v_gene: TRBV9; abundance: once; d_gene: .
CDR3aa: CASSDSSPLHF; CDR3nt: TGTGCCAGCAGTGATTCCTCACCCCTCCACTTT; j_gene: TRBJ1-6; v_gene: TRBV6-1; abundance: .; d_gene: .